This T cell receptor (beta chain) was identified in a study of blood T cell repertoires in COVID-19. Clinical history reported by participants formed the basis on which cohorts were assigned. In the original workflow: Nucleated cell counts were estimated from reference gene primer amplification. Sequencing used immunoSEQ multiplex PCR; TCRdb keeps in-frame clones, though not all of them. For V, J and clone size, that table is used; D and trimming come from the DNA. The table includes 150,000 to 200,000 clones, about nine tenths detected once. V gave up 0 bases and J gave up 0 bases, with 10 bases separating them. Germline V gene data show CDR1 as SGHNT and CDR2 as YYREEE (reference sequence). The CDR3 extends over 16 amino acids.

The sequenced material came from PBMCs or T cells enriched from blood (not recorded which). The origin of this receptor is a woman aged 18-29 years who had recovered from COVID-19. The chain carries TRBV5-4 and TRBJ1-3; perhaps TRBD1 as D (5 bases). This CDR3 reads CASSLAGRDSGNTIYF. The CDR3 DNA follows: TGTGCCAGCAGCTTGGCCGGCAGGGACTCTGGAAACACCATATATTTT.